Each of the 24 T cell receptor beta chains below was sequenced from the same sample in a study of T cell responses to AZD1222 COVID-19 vaccine. Clones were read by immunoSEQ multiplex PCR, and TCRdb kept only the in-frame ones, dropping some. The sample includes about 99,000 clones, about 94% seen only once; the top ten take 5%. The sample here was peripheral blood, taken on day 0 of AZD1222 vaccination. The source is an adult in good health.

V is TRBV11-1 and J is TRBJ1-1; possible D gene TRBD1, 5 bases. Germline CDR1 reads SGHAT; CDR2 reads FQDESV (reference sequence). Trimming pared 5 bases from V and 4 bases from J, leaving 14 bases between. This CDR3 region has 14 residues. DNA of the CDR3: TGTGCCAGCAGCGCGACCATAGGGGTCACTGAAGCTTTCTTT. This encodes CASSATIGVTEAFF.

The chain combines TRBV11-2 with TRBJ2-1, with D possibly matching TRBD2 (6 bases). Germline V gene sequence: CDR1 SGHAT, CDR2 FQNNGV. The CDR3 has 13 residues. V was clipped by 2 bases and J by 9 bases, with 11 bases between them. The CDR3 spells CASSLNVGSEQFF. The CDR3 DNA follows: TGTGCCAGCAGCTTAAACGTCGGGAGTGAGCAGTTCTTC.

V and J are TRBV6-4 and TRBJ2-1; 9 positions agree with TRBD2. Per germline, CDR1 MRHNA and CDR2 SNTAGT. The CDR3 runs to 14 residues. The V segment lost 3 bases and the J segment 9 bases; nucleotides outside the gene matches: 6. Here the CDR3 reads CASSELAGVTEQFF. DNA for the CDR3: TGTGCCAGCAGTGAGTTAGCGGGAGTGACTGAGCAGTTCTTC.

The chain couples TRBV24-1 to TRBJ2-3; TRBD1 matches 8 bases. V was pared by 4 bases and J by 6 bases, with 5 bases of the junction left unmatched. The CDR3 is 14 amino acids. Germline V lookup: CDR1 KGHDR, CDR2 SFDVKD. The CDR3 nucleotides are TGTGCCACCAGTGACGGACAGGGTTCGGATACGCAGTATTTT. Translated: CATSDGQGSDTQYF.

The genes are TRBV9 and TRBJ2-1; D gene unclear. Germline V gene lookup returns CDR1 SGDLS and CDR2 YYNGEE. V dropped 4 bases and J dropped 5 bases, with 16 bases sitting between them. The CDR3 spans 15 residues. The CDR3 is CASSPSWGPDNEQFF. The CDR3 bases are TGTGCCAGCAGCCCCTCCTGGGGTCCGGACAATGAGCAGTTCTTC.

The chain recombines TRBV6-1 with TRBJ2-7; 8 bases match TRBD2. Trimming took 2 bases from V and 4 from J; bases not matched to a gene: 7. The CDR3 length is 15 residues. The germline V gene has CDR1 MNHNS and CDR2 SASEGT. In DNA form, the CDR3 reads TGTGCCAGCAGTGAAAGTCCGGCTAGCGGGTACGAGCAGTACTTC. It encodes CASSESPASGYEQYF.

This clone has just one count. The rearrangement uses TRBV7-2 and TRBJ2-1, with D unclear. Germline assignment: CDR1 SGHTA and CDR2 FQGNSA. V dropped 1 base and J dropped 7 bases, with 14 bases sitting between them. The CDR3 runs 15 residues. The CDR3 DNA reads TGTGCCAGCAGCTTAGTCCCGACGGGTGGGAATGAGCAGTTCTTC. This gives the protein CASSLVPTGGNEQFF.

V is TRBV7-8 and J is TRBJ2-7; the D is unclear. The V gene lost 1 base and the J gene lost 2 bases, with 15 bases spanning the gap. Germline V lookup: CDR1 SGHVS, CDR2 FQNEAQ. The CDR3 length is 16 residues. CDR3 coding DNA: TGTGCCAGCAGCTTAGGACTTGCGTACCGCCCCTACGAGCAGTACTTC. Encoded protein: CASSLGLAYRPYEQYF. Full variable domain (rest looked up from reference TRBV7-8 and TRBJ2-7): GAGVSQSPRYKVAKRGQDVALRCDPISGHVSLFWYQQALGQGPEFLTYFQNEAQLDKSGLPSDRFFAERPEGSVSTLKIQRTQQEDSAVYLCASSLGLAYRPYEQYFGPGTRLTVT.

This rearrangement joins TRBV19 to TRBJ2-3; D gene uncertain. Deletions cut 0 bases from V and 2 bases from J, with 3 bases between. Germline lookup yields CDR1 LNHDA and CDR2 SQIVND (reference sequence). The CDR3 covers 13 residues. The CDR3 coding sequence is TGTGCCAGTAGTATAGAGTACACAGATACGCAGTATTTT. It specifies CASSIEYTDTQYF.

V is TRBV14 and J is TRBJ1-2; 7 nucleotides agree with TRBD1. J lost 0 bases, V lost 2 bases, and 12 bases had no gene match. The CDR3 is 18 residues long. Looked up from germline, CDR1 is SGHDN and CDR2 is FVKESK. The CDR3: CASSQIQGNRTSNYGYTF. The CDR3 region has the DNA TGTGCCAGCAGCCAAATACAGGGGAACCGGACTTCTAACTATGGCTACACCTTC.

The chain recombines TRBV19 with TRBJ1-4; possible D gene TRBD1, 5 bases. The CDR3 totals 14 residues. Germline CDR1 is LNHDA and CDR2 is SQIVND (reference sequence). The V end lost 3 bases, the J end lost 7 bases, and 12 bases lay between the germline ends. The CDR3 DNA sequence: TGTGCCAGTAGTATGGGGGGTTTGAGTGAAAAACTGTTTTTT. Residues: CASSMGGLSEKLFF.

This clone occurred a few times. The V gene is TRBV10-1, the J gene TRBJ2-2, with D perhaps TRBD1 or TRBD2 (5 bases each). Deletions cut 3 bases from V and 3 bases from J, with 11 bases between. Germline assignment: CDR1 WNHNN and CDR2 SYGVQD (reference sequence). The CDR3 spans 15 residues. The CDR3 nucleotides read TGCGCCAGCAGTGAAGGGGAGCGAGACACCGGGGAGCTGTTTTTT. Its protein is CASSEGERDTGELFF.

The chain uses TRBV19 and TRBJ2-5; D is undetermined. CDR1 is LNHDA and CDR2 is SQIVND in the germline V gene (reference sequence). This CDR3 has 13 residues. Trimming left V 6 bases short and J 0 bases short, with 8 bases between. The CDR3 sequence: CASRRVNQETQYF. CDR3 coding DNA: TGTGCCAGTAGACGGGTCAACCAAGAGACCCAGTACTTC. Looking up the rest from reference TRBV19 and TRBJ2-5 gives the full variable domain: DGGITQSPKYLFRKEGQNVTLSCEQNLNHDAMYWYRQDPGQGLRLIYYSQIVNDFQKGDIAEGYSVSREKKESFPLTVTSAQKNPTAFYLCASRRVNQETQYFGPGTRLLVL.

The chain carries TRBV6-5 and TRBJ1-2; TRBD1 matches at 7 bases. The CDR3 totals 15 residues. Germline assignment: CDR1 MNHEY and CDR2 SVGAGI. V was clipped by 6 bases and J by 4 bases; unmatched bases: 11. Here the CDR3 reads CASSSIRTGPYGYTF. CDR3 coding DNA: TGTGCCAGCAGCTCGATTCGGACAGGACCCTATGGCTACACCTTC.

Comments on this clone: One end of the junction is discordant with germline, which a read error may explain. This rearrangement joins TRBV10-1 to TRBJ2-7; D possibly corresponds to TRBD1 (5 bases). Germline V gene lookup returns CDR1 WNHNN and CDR2 SYGVQD (reference sequence). This CDR3 has 14 amino acids. The CDR3 DNA reads as TGCGCCAGCAGTGAGTCCTCGGACACCAACTTGAGAAGGTTC. It encodes CASSESSDTNLRRF.

The gene calls are TRBV28 and TRBJ2-3, with a possible D match to TRBD2 (6 bases). The CDR3 extends over 15 amino acids. CDR1 is MDHEN and CDR2 is SYDVKM in the germline V gene. V gave up 7 bases and J gave up 3 bases, with 17 bases separating them. The CDR3 loop reads CASIPPGERTDTQYF. The DNA for the CDR3 is TGTGCCAGCATCCCCCCGGGAGAAAGAACAGATACGCAGTATTTT.

This chain joins TRBV5-1 and TRBJ1-1; D call uncertain. From germline, CDR1 is SGHRS and CDR2 YFSETQ. Trimming took off 0 bases at V and 2 bases at J, with 17 bases between the two ends. The CDR3 covers 17 residues. The CDR3 protein is CASSLDLYDTRNTEAFF. The CDR3, as DNA: TGCGCCAGCAGCTTGGACCTATATGACACTCGAAACACTGAAGCTTTCTTT.

V is TRBV30 and J is TRBJ2-2, with 7 bases matching TRBD1. CDR3 length: 13 residues. V shed 6 bases and J 7 bases; nucleotides not matched to a gene: 8. CDR1 is GTSNPN and CDR2 is SVGIG in the germline V gene (reference sequence). CDR3 amino acids: CACDRARGGELFF. CDR3 in DNA: TGTGCCTGTGACAGGGCGCGTGGCGGGGAGCTGTTTTTT.

The rearrangement uses TRBV4-2 and TRBJ1-2, with no clear D. The V and J ends lost 4 bases and 7 bases respectively, with 22 bases between them. Per germline, CDR1 LGHNA and CDR2 YNFKEQ. CDR3 length: 16 amino acids. CDR3 sequence reads: CASSLSPRGPASGYTF. CDR3 nucleotide sequence: TGTGCCAGCAGCCTCTCTCCCCGAGGGCCAGCTAGTGGCTACACCTTC.

This rearrangement joins TRBV15 to TRBJ1-2; D unclear. V was trimmed by 1 base and J by 4 bases, leaving 10 bases between them. The CDR3 loop spans 14 amino acids. The germline CDR1 and CDR2 sequences are LNHNV and YYDKDF (reference sequence). CDR3 nucleotide sequence: TGTGCCACCAGCAGAGCTGTCGGGCTCTATGGCTACACCTTC. Its translation: CATSRAVGLYGYTF.

This chain joins TRBV27 and TRBJ2-6; the D gene is possibly TRBD2 (6 bases). In germline, CDR1 is MNHEY, CDR2 SMNVEV (reference sequence). The CDR3 contains 17 residues. Trimming shortened V by 4 bases and J by 2 bases, and 15 bases separated the two germline ends. The CDR3 here is CASSSGTAHPGANVLTF. The CDR3, as DNA: TGTGCCAGCAGTTCCGGGACTGCCCATCCTGGGGCCAACGTCCTGACTTTC.

The chain joins TRBV7-8 to TRBJ1-6; TRBD1 matches 8 bases. The V and J ends lost 7 bases and 0 bases, in that order; junction bases with no gene match: 17. The germline V gene encodes CDR1 SGHVS and CDR2 FQNEAQ. CDR3 length: 20 amino acids. The CDR3 reads CASKGRGQGAMSSYNSPLHF. In nucleotides, the CDR3 is TGTGCCAGCAAGGGCAGGGGGCAGGGGGCGATGAGCTCCTATAATTCACCCCTCCACTTT.

The chain carries TRBV5-4 and TRBJ2-1; TRBD2 agrees at 13 bases. This CDR3 has 15 residues. With V trimmed by 0 bases and J by 13 bases, 7 bases remained unmatched. CDR1 and CDR2 from the germline V gene are SGHNT and YYREEE (reference sequence). As DNA, the CDR3 is TGTGCCAGCAGCTTGGAACTAGCGGGAGGGCCTGGACAGTTCTTC. Translated, it gives CASSLELAGGPGQFF.

The V and J genes are TRBV18 and TRBJ2-4; 7 bases are a match to TRBD2. The CDR3 length is 16 residues. The germline V gene has CDR1 KGHSH and CDR2 LQKENI. V shed 0 bases and J 2 bases; nucleotides not matched to a gene: 4. The CDR3 reads CASSPPGTISKNIQYF. The CDR3 DNA reads as TGTGCCAGCTCACCACCGGGGACTATATCCAAAAACATTCAGTACTTC.